A selection of T cell receptor beta chains follows, all from one sample in a study of CD8 T cells in ankylosing spondylitis. One entry per CDR3 protein results from TCRdb running MiXCR on the 5' RACE reads. The sample carries about 220,000 distinct CDR3 sequences, approximately 24% recorded once. Sequenced input: blood, either unsorted or a sorted T cell fraction (not recorded which). The receptors come from a male donor with ankylosing spondylitis or in good health (not recorded which). The CDR3 runs from the conserved cysteine through the conserved F or W. The order of the fields is J gene, V gene, CDR3 protein.

>TRBJ2-1|TRBV7-8
CASSLWTDYNEQFF
>TRBJ2-3|TRBV20-1
CSASLPEQGATDTQYF
>TRBJ1-2|TRBV6-5
CASSYSTQTYGYTF
>TRBJ2-3|TRBV4-1
CASSLGLVGADTQYF
>TRBJ1-5|TRBV5-1
CASSSEPEQPQHF
>TRBJ1-2|TRBV10-3
CAISESEGAYYGYTF
>TRBJ2-2|TRBV3-1
CASTDYGNTGELFF
>TRBJ2-7|TRBV18
CASSPRVVGGSSYEQYF
>TRBJ2-2|TRBV6-5
CASSYWREDGELFF
>TRBJ1-1|TRBV29-1
CSVDGGLNTEAFF
>TRBJ2-1|TRBV29-1
CSVPGQDPYNEQFF
>TRBJ2-3|TRBV12-3/TRBV12-4
CASRPDSTDTQYF
>TRBJ2-1|TRBV20-1
CSARQGNEQFF
>TRBJ2-7|TRBV7-2
CASSLAGTWSSYEQYF
>TRBJ2-2|TRBV5-1
CASSLAPSGRAEGGELFF
>TRBJ1-6|TRBV6-1
CASIERVNSPLHF
>TRBJ2-5|TRBV5-6
CASSLDSYQETQYF
>TRBJ1-5|TRBV20-1
CSARDRQGAQPQHF
>TRBJ1-2|TRBV7-9
CASSRGQGVGGYTF
>TRBJ2-1|TRBV18
CASSPTVEPGEQFF
>TRBJ1-6|TRBV29-1
CSAGNESPLHF
>TRBJ2-5|TRBV10-3
CAISDRARGQETQYF
>TRBJ1-6|TRBV7-2
CASSLYGGGSPLHF
>TRBJ2-7|TRBV12-3/TRBV12-4
CASSFIERGTYEQYF
>TRBJ2-1|TRBV7-7
CASSLGTGVNNEQFF
>TRBJ1-2|TRBV7-2
CASSSNYGYTF
>TRBJ2-7|TRBV12-3/TRBV12-4
CASSLFQGGSEQYF
>TRBJ2-1|TRBV29-1
CSVRRTSGFEQFF
>TRBJ2-7|TRBV12-3/TRBV12-4
CASTNPSEGPEQYF
>TRBJ2-1|TRBV7-3
CASSLGRENYNEQFF
>TRBJ1-1|TRBV25-1
CASRGTGVRFDTEAFF
>TRBJ2-2|TRBV7-9
CASSFRADTGELFF
>TRBJ2-7|TRBV11-2
CASSLAVGGVSYEQYF
>TRBJ2-6|TRBV20-1
CSASGTGANVLTF
>TRBJ1-2|TRBV20-1
CSAREGGASAYGYTF